This T cell receptor (beta chain) was identified during a study of T-cell reconstitution after alpha-beta-depleted transplantation in children. This clonotype was seen many times. The library targeted TCRbeta and was prepared with unique molecular identifiers. TCRdb fed the PCR reads into MiXCR, producing one record per CDR3 protein. The table shows about 7,600 distinct CDR3 sequences, with approximately 5.6% occurring only once. CDR1 SGHDT and CDR2 YYEEEE come from the germline V gene. V was shortened by 5 bases and J by 2 bases, with 13 bases between the two germline ends. The CDR3 loop spans 14 amino acids.

The sequence was obtained from a child younger than two who had a stem cell transplant for acute myeloid leukemia, so the T cells may come from the graft donor. The specimen comprised PBMCs, mostly from graft donor cells, sampled 180 days after TCRalphabeta/CD19-depleted stem cell transplant. The V gene is TRBV5-6, the J gene TRBJ2-5; tentatively, D is TRBD2 (6 bases). The CDR3 nucleotides are TGTGCCAGCAGTTTTGGAGGGGCTCAAGAGACCCAGTACTTC. Amino acids: CASSFGGAQETQYF.